This TCR beta chain was documented in a study of shared clonotypes between healthy human individuals. About the research overall: Those who served as donors were a couple of women and a few men between the ages of 18 and 49.

For each subset, genomic DNA was distributed in equal portions over several immunoSEQ plates. In the authors' methods: Junction-only immunoSEQ sequences carried no quality scores, so filtering differed. Repertoires were generated with immunoSEQ multiplex PCR, while TCRdb's copy carries only in-frame clones and drops some. That table is the source of V, J and clone size, and D and trimming were worked out from the DNA. This table has millions of clones, approximately 93% appearing once. This CDR3 spans 16 amino acids. The germline gives CDR1 SGHRS, CDR2 YFSETQ. The V end lost 4 bases, the J end lost 5 bases, and 21 bases lay between the germline ends. The split of CD4+ cells yielded CD45RA+ naive and CD45RA-negative memory subsets.

Sequencing was carried out using naive CD4+ T cells from PBMCs. The sample's subset: CD45RA+ positively selected. The J gene is TRBJ1-2, the V gene TRBV5-1; D perhaps matches TRBD1 (5 bases). The receptor's source is a man between 18 and 35 years old in good health. Some clones in this sample may be carry-over from other donors' samples. The CDR3 DNA reads as TGCGCCAGCAGCCCAATCGGGGCCCCGGAGGAATATGGCTACACCTTC. Protein product: CASSPIGAPEEYGYTF. The whole variable domain, remainder taken from reference TRBV5-1 and TRBJ1-2, is KAGVTQTPRYLIKTRGQQVTLSCSPISGHRSVSWYQQTPGQGLQFLFEYFSETQRNKGNFPGRFSGRQFSNSRSEMNVSTLELGDSALYLCASSPIGAPEEYGYTFGSGTRLTVV.